A single sample gave rise to the 26 T cell receptor beta chains below, sequenced in a study of identical twins. TCRdb redid the calling of the 5' RACE reads with MiXCR, one entry per CDR3 protein. The sample has about 220,000 distinct CDR3 sequences; more than 6.5% are singletons. The same specimen was also included in a second study, on yellow fever vaccine responses in identical twins.

Sequenced sample: memory (CD45RO+) T cells sorted from blood. The receptors derive from a young woman in good health.

This clonotype was counted only a few times. The genes are TRBV7-3 and TRBJ2-1; D not resolved. Germline V lookup: CDR1 SGHTA, CDR2 FQGTGA. This CDR3 is built from 13 residues. V was shortened by 5 bases and J by 7 bases, with 12 bases between the two germline ends. The CDR3 is CASSPTIGNEQFF. CDR3 in DNA: TGTGCCAGCAGCCCCACAATAGGGAATGAGCAGTTCTTC.

This clonotype has only a few counts. This rearrangement joins TRBV9 to TRBJ1-1, with unresolved D. The CDR3 extends over 14 amino acids. CDR1 is SGDLS and CDR2 is YYNGEE in the germline V gene. V shed 4 bases and J shed 1 base, with 11 bases lying between them. The CDR3 is CASSPMGGNTEAFF. Here the CDR3 DNA reads TGTGCCAGCAGCCCGATGGGAGGGAACACTGAAGCTTTCTTT.

This clonotype was picked up many times. The rearrangement joins TRBV6-2 or TRBV6-3 to TRBJ2-2; D is undetermined. Germline values: CDR1 MNHEY, CDR2 SVGEGT. Deletions cut 6 bases from V and 10 bases from J, with 12 bases between. The CDR3 contains 12 residues. The CDR3 here is CASSPRYEELFF. CDR3 bases: TGTGCCAGCAGCCCTAGGTACGAGGAGCTGTTTTTT.

This clonotype was seen ten or more times. J is TRBJ2-7 and V is TRBV5-8, with 7 bases identical to TRBD1. Germline trimming cut 4 bases from V and 4 bases from J; bases unmatched to any gene: 11. This CDR3 contains 15 residues. CDR1 SGHTS and CDR2 YDEGEE come from the germline V gene. CDR3 coding DNA: TGTGCCAGCAGCCCTAGAGGGGGACAGCTATACGAGCAGTACTTC. Translating gives CASSPRGGQLYEQYF.

This clonotype came up many times. The rearrangement uses TRBV4-2 and TRBJ2-2; D is perhaps TRBD2 (6 bases). V lost 0 bases and J 5 bases, leaving 13 bases between the germline ends. Germline CDR1 and CDR2: LGHNA and YNFKEQ. The CDR3 is 16 residues long. The CDR3 region is CASSQEWMGRTGELFF. The CDR3 coding sequence is TGTGCCAGCAGCCAAGAATGGATGGGGAGGACCGGGGAGCTGTTTTTT.

This clonotype was seen more than once but under ten times. V gene TRBV11-3 combines with J gene TRBJ2-7; perhaps TRBD1 as D (5 bases). Germline lookup yields CDR1 SGHNT and CDR2 YENEEA. The CDR3 runs 14 residues. V shed 5 bases and J shed 0 bases, with 11 bases lying between them. DNA for the CDR3: TGTGCCAGCAGCACACGACAGAACTCCTACGAGCAGTACTTC. This translates into CASSTRQNSYEQYF.

The chain has TRBV20-1 and TRBJ2-5, with a possible D match to TRBD1 (6 bases). V was shortened by 3 bases and J by 4 bases, with 6 bases between the two germline ends. The CDR3 is made up of 11 amino acids. Germline CDR1 is DFQATT and CDR2 is SNEGSKA (reference sequence). This chain's CDR3 is CSARTGETQYF. The CDR3 DNA is TGCAGTGCTAGGACAGGAGAGACCCAGTACTTC.

This chain joins TRBV20-1 and TRBJ2-3, with TRBD1 identical over 11 bases. The CDR3 totals 15 residues. Unmatched junction bases numbered 8, after V lost 8 bases and J lost 1 base. Per the germline V gene, CDR1 is DFQATT and CDR2 is SNEGSKA (reference sequence). CDR3 region: CSSPPGQGGTDTQYF. CDR3 nucleotides: TGCAGTTCGCCCCCGGGACAGGGGGGCACAGATACGCAGTATTTT.

This clonotype appeared many times. The rearrangement links TRBV5-5 to TRBJ2-7, with D possibly being TRBD1 (5 bases). The CDR3 length is 17 residues. Trimming cost V 0 bases and J 1 base, with 17 bases left between them. The germline gives CDR1 SGHKS, CDR2 YYEKEE (reference sequence). The CDR3 protein is CASSLVGLPTGSYEQYF. Written as DNA, the CDR3 is TGTGCCAGCAGCTTGGTAGGGTTACCTACAGGATCCTACGAGCAGTACTTC. The whole variable domain, filled in from reference TRBV5-5 and TRBJ2-7, reads DAGVTQSPTHLIKTRGQQVTLRCSPISGHKSVSWYQQVLGQGPQFIFQYYEKEERGRGNFPDRFSARQFPNYSSELNVNALLLGDSALYLCASSLVGLPTGSYEQYFGPGTRLTVT.

This clonotype came up a few times. V and J are TRBV15 and TRBJ1-5; 11 bases are a match to TRBD1. The trim removed 4 bases at V and 3 bases at J, leaving 5 bases unmatched. CDR3 size: 16 residues. Per the germline V gene, CDR1 is LNHNV and CDR2 is YYDKDF (reference sequence). CDR3 loop: CATSTGQGGYNQPQHF. The CDR3, as DNA: TGTGCCACCAGCACGGGACAGGGGGGTTACAATCAGCCCCAGCATTTT.

This clonotype was recorded many times. The gene calls are TRBV30 and TRBJ2-7, with D tentatively TRBD2 (5 bases). The CDR3 covers 12 residues. V lost 8 bases to trimming and J lost 0 bases, with 11 bases between them. CDR1 is GTSNPN and CDR2 is SVGIG in the germline V gene (reference sequence). The CDR3 region has the DNA TGTGCCGGAGGACTCCGCTCCTACGAGCAGTACTTC. It yields the protein CAGGLRSYEQYF.

V and J are TRBV19 and TRBJ1-1; the D gene is possibly TRBD1 (6 bases). CDR3 length: 17 amino acids. Per the germline V gene, CDR1 is LNHDA and CDR2 is SQIVND (reference sequence). V was shortened by 0 bases and J by 6 bases, with 20 bases between the two germline ends. CDR3 amino acids: CASSIDLRGQGWPEAFF. CDR3 coding DNA: TGTGCCAGTAGTATAGATCTGCGCGGTCAGGGGTGGCCTGAAGCTTTCTTT. Together with reference TRBV19 and TRBJ1-1, the CDR3 gives the full variable domain: DGGITQSPKYLFRKEGQNVTLSCEQNLNHDAMYWYRQDPGQGLRLIYYSQIVNDFQKGDIAEGYSVSREKKESFPLTVTSAQKNPTAFYLCASSIDLRGQGWPEAFFGQGTRLTVV.

This sequence joins TRBV5-5 and TRBJ2-7; D ambiguous. Germline CDR1 and CDR2: SGHKS and YYEKEE (reference sequence). V gave up 4 bases and J gave up 6 bases, with 14 bases separating them. The CDR3 contains 13 residues. CDR3 protein: CASSPPRAVEQYF. The CDR3 DNA follows: TGTGCCAGCAGCCCTCCTAGGGCAGTCGAGCAGTACTTC.

There are many counts of this clonotype. The J gene is TRBJ2-3, the V gene TRBV15; 10 bases align to TRBD2. V dropped 5 bases and J dropped 5; count of bases not matched to a gene: 4. There are 14 residues in the CDR3. The germline V gene encodes CDR1 LNHNV and CDR2 YYDKDF (reference sequence). The CDR3 sequence: CATSLLAGQDTQYF. CDR3 coding DNA: TGTGCCACCAGCCTACTAGCGGGACAAGATACGCAGTATTTT.

Only a few counts were recorded for this clonotype. This rearrangement joins TRBV12-3 or TRBV12-4 to TRBJ1-2, with 8 positions matching TRBD1. There are 11 residues in the CDR3. With V trimmed by 6 bases and J by 7 bases, 1 base remained unmatched. The CDR3 bases are TGTGCCAGCAGCGACAGGGGTGGCTACACCTTC. Encoded protein: CASSDRGGYTF.

The chain is built from TRBV6-1 and TRBJ1-1; unclear D gene. Per germline, CDR1 MNHNS and CDR2 SASEGT. The CDR3 has 14 amino acids. Deletions cut 4 bases from V and 1 base from J, with 10 bases between. In DNA form, the CDR3 reads TGTGCCAGCAGTGTCCCAGACAAGAACACTGAAGCTTTCTTT. Translating it yields CASSVPDKNTEAFF.

This clonotype occurred many times. The chain links TRBV5-1 to TRBJ2-1, with TRBD2 matching over 13 bases. J lost 3 bases, V lost 4 bases, and 7 bases had no gene match. This CDR3 comprises 17 residues. CDR1 and CDR2 from the germline V gene are SGHRS and YFSETQ. CDR3 coding DNA: TGCGCCAGCAGCCCAAGGACTAGCGGGGGAGTCTACAATGAGCAGTTCTTC. This gives the protein CASSPRTSGGVYNEQFF.

This sequence joins TRBV28 and TRBJ2-1, with 10 bases aligning to TRBD1. The CDR3 loop spans 16 amino acids. Germline loops: CDR1 MDHEN, CDR2 SYDVKM. J was trimmed by 5 bases and V by 2 bases; bases with no gene match: 6. This CDR3 is CASSLLPGQGNNEQFF. In nucleotides, the CDR3 is TGTGCCAGCAGTTTACTACCGGGACAGGGGAACAATGAGCAGTTCTTC. The full variable domain, rest sourced from reference TRBV28 and TRBJ2-1, is DVKVTQSSRYLVKRTGEKVFLECVQDMDHENMFWYRQDPGLGLRLIYFSYDVKMKEKGDIPEGYSVSREKKERFSLILESASTNQTSMYLCASSLLPGQGNNEQFFGPGTRLTVL.

The chain recombines TRBV5-1 with TRBJ2-7; D remains ambiguous. The CDR3 consists of 14 residues. V lost 0 bases and J 6 bases, leaving 13 bases between the germline ends. CDR1 is SGHRS, CDR2 YFSETQ, per germline. CDR3 coding DNA: TGCGCCAGCAGCTTGGGCTCGCTTATCTCCGAGCAGTACTTC. It codes for CASSLGSLISEQYF.

This clonotype was seen at least ten times. The chain recombines TRBV7-9 with TRBJ2-5; D gene unclear. The germline V and J ends were trimmed by 4 bases and 7 bases, with 19 bases remaining between them. Germline CDR1 and CDR2: SEHNR and FQNEAQ (reference sequence). The CDR3 is 15 amino acids. The CDR3 coding sequence is TGTGCCAGCAGCTCTCTAGTTCCCCTCATAGGGACCCAGTACTTC. Translated: CASSSLVPLIGTQYF.

This clonotype was recorded at least ten times. CDR3 bases: TGTGCCAGCAGCCAAGAAGGTGAAGGAAGCTCTGGGGCCAACGTCCTGACTTTC. Translated: CASSQEGEGSSGANVLTF. The J gene is TRBJ2-6, the V gene TRBV4-2; no clear D. The CDR3 is 18 amino acids. The germline V gene encodes CDR1 LGHNA and CDR2 YNFKEQ. The V end lost 0 bases, the J end lost 0 bases, and 12 bases lay between the germline ends.

This clonotype was counted only a few times. V is TRBV9 and J is TRBJ2-5; possible D gene TRBD2, 5 bases. Trimming removed 0 bases from V and 5 bases from J, with 14 bases in between. This CDR3 has 15 amino acids. Germline CDR1 is SGDLS and CDR2 is YYNGEE. The CDR3 reads CASSVVEGVRETQYF. The CDR3 region has the DNA TGTGCCAGCAGCGTAGTTGAGGGAGTCCGGGAGACCCAGTACTTC.

V and J are TRBV27 and TRBJ2-1, with 9 bases aligning to TRBD2. Per the germline V gene, CDR1 is MNHEY and CDR2 is SMNVEV (reference sequence). V lost 6 bases to trimming and J lost 10 bases; unmatched junction nucleotides: 7. The CDR3 has 13 residues. The CDR3 spells CASRPSGKQEQFF. DNA for the CDR3: TGTGCCAGCAGGCCTAGCGGGAAGCAAGAGCAGTTCTTC.

This clonotype was recorded many times. The chain joins TRBV20-1 to TRBJ1-5, with 11 nucleotides matching TRBD1. The CDR3 spans 17 residues. The ends lost 3 bases at V and 6 bases at J; junction bases unmatched: 13. CDR1 and CDR2 from the germline V gene are DFQATT and SNEGSKA (reference sequence). For the CDR3, the DNA is TGCAGTGCTAGTTTAGGACAGGGGGCTCGGTCGGGTCAGCCCCAGCATTTT. It translates to CSASLGQGARSGQPQHF.

In its sample, this clonotype was seen a few times. This sequence joins TRBV7-2 and TRBJ2-7; D unresolved. The CDR3 extends over 13 amino acids. The V and J ends lost 0 bases and 5 bases respectively, with 8 bases between them. Germline V lookup: CDR1 SGHTA, CDR2 FQGNSA. This chain's CDR3 is CASSLAAWDEQYF. For the CDR3, the DNA is TGTGCCAGCAGCTTAGCTGCCTGGGACGAGCAGTACTTC.

The genes are TRBV20-1 and TRBJ2-1; 10 bases align to TRBD2. V lost 1 base to trimming and J lost 3 bases; unmatched junction nucleotides: 6. Germline values: CDR1 DFQATT, CDR2 SNEGSKA (reference sequence). CDR3 length: 16 amino acids. CDR3: CSARGASGSNYNEQFF. CDR3 DNA sequence: TGCAGTGCTAGAGGGGCTAGCGGGAGTAACTACAATGAGCAGTTCTTC.